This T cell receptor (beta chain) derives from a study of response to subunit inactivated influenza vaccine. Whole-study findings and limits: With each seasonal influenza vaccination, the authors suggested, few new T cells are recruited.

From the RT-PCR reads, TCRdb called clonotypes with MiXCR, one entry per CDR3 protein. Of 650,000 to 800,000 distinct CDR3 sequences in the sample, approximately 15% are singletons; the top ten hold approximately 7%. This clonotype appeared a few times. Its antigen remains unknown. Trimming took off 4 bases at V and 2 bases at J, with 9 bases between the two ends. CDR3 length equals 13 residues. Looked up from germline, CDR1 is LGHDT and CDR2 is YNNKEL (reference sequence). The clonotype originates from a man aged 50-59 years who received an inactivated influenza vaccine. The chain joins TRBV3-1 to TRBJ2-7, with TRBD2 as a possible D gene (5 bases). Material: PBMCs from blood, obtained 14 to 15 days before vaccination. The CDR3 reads CASSRRGPYEQYF. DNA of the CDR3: TGTGCCAGCAGCCGAAGAGGGCCCTACGAGCAGTACTTC.